This TCR beta chain was obtained from a study of T-cell reconstitution after alpha-beta-depleted transplantation in children. The CDR3 length is 17 residues. Trimming at V came to 4 bases and at J to 10 bases, leaving 12 bases not matched to a gene. CDR1 and CDR2 (germline): LGHNA, YNFKEQ. This clonotype has a count of ten or more. As yet, its antigen is unknown. Study results and limitations: Newly generated T cells supplied most T-cell counts and diversity one year post-transplant. Recipient T cells and thymic progenitors that survived were the source of the high TCRbeta diversity seen at day 60 in some patients.

Unique molecular identifiers were incorporated during preparation of the TCRbeta library. TCRdb reprocessed the PCR reads with MiXCR, giving one entry per CDR3 protein. The sample gives about 870,000 distinct CDR3 sequences, about 15% of which show up once; approximately 5% is in the top ten. The specimen comprised PBMCs, mostly from graft donor cells, sampled 360 days after TCRalphabeta/CD19-depleted stem cell transplant. The chain couples TRBV4-2 to TRBJ2-1; 14 nucleotides agree with TRBD2. This clonotype originated in a male patient between 10 and 17 years old who had a stem cell transplant for acute lymphoblastic leukemia, so the T cells may come from the graft donor. CDR3 sequence (DNA): TGTGCCAGCAGCCTCGGTTTAGGGACTAGCGGGAGTGGGGAGCAGTTCTTC. This gives the protein CASSLGLGTSGSGEQFF.